This TCR beta chain stems from a study of post-analysis software for immune sequencing data. Study-level information: Clinical courses comprised relapsing-remitting, secondary progressive and progressive-relapsing multiple sclerosis. Whole-study findings and limits: Significantly lower normalized Chao1 diversity was seen in multiple sclerosis patients than in controls. Among 5 or 6 TRBV segments more frequent in patients than controls were TRBV5-6, TRBV5-1 and TRBV20-1. Under F measure analysis, samples from one preparation batch co-clustered strongly.

CDR1 is SGHTA, CDR2 FQGNSA, per germline. The CDR3 has 15 residues. V was cut by 1 base and J by 5 bases, with 14 bases left in between. A word on this clonotype: Antigen specificity is unknown.

TCR beta libraries were prepared from cDNA with unique molecular identifiers. The T cell input of roughly 1 to 11 million gave a few hundred thousand cDNA molecules. TCRdb passed the PCR reads through MiXCR, listing each CDR3 protein once. The data show a few hundred thousand distinct CDR3 sequences, 40% to 55% seen once. The TCR comes from a girl aged 5-17 years with multiple sclerosis. The sequencing input was blood. The gene calls are TRBV7-2 and TRBJ2-5, with D tentatively TRBD1 (5 bases). CDR3 amino acids: CASSLGGLSRETQYF. DNA of the CDR3: TGTGCCAGCAGCTTAGGGGGCCTAAGCAGGGAGACCCAGTACTTC.